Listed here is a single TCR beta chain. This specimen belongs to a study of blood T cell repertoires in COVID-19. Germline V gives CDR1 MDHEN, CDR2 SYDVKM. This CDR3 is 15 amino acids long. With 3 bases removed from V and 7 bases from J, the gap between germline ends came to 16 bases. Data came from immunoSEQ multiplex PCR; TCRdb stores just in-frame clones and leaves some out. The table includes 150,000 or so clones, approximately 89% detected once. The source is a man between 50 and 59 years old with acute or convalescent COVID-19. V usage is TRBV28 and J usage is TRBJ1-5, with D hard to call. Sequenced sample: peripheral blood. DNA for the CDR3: TGTGCCAGCAGTTTTCTCGCGGTAGGAGAACAGCCCCAGCATTTT. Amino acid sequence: CASSFLAVGEQPQHF.